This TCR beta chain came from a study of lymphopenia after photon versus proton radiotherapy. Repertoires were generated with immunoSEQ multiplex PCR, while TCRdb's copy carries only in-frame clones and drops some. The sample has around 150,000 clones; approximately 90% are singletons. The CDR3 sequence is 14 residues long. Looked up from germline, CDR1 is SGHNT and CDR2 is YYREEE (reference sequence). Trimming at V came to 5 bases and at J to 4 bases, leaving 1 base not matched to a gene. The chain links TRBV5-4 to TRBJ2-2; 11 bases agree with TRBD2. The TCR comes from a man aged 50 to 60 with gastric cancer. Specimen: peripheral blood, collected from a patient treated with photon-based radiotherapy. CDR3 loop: CASRGLAGTGELFF. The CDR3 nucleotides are TGTGCCAGCAGAGGACTAGCGGGCACCGGGGAGCTGTTTTTT.